This T cell receptor (beta chain) was recorded in a study of T cells in localized non-small cell lung cancer. TCRdb's table, derived via immunoSEQ multiplex PCR, lists solely in-frame clones and lacks some. The sample contains about 23,000 clones, just over 90% of which appear only once. This clone was seen just once. Germline-derived CDR1 and CDR2 are SGHTA and FQGNSA. V was clipped by 1 base and J by 7 bases, with 14 bases between them. The CDR3 contains 15 residues. This material consisted of peripheral blood, taken before any cancer treatment. This TCR came from a woman between 35 and 70 years old with stage I lung adenocarcinoma. The chain carries TRBV7-2 and TRBJ1-5; D unclear. CDR3 DNA: TGTGCCAGCAGCTTAGGGGTTTCCCGGGGACAGCCCCAGCATTTT. Residues: CASSLGVSRGQPQHF.